The 10 T cell receptor beta chains below all came from one sample that was sequenced in a study of lymphopenia after photon versus proton radiotherapy. Assay used: immunoSEQ multiplex PCR; TCRdb lists only in-frame clones, some missing. In the table there are about 64,000 clones, approximately 90% of which are singletons. The specimen comprised peripheral blood, sampled from a patient treated with proton-based radiotherapy. The receptors here all came from an elderly man with esophageal cancer.

This clone came up once. DNA of the CDR3: TGTGCCAGCAGCTTGTACAGGGATATTCCTCGTGCGGGGGAAGAGACCCAGTACTTC. It yields the protein CASSLYRDIPRAGEETQYF. The V call is TRBV7-2, the J call TRBJ2-5, with a tentative D call TRBD2 (7 bases). This CDR3 has 19 amino acids. In germline, CDR1 is SGHTA, CDR2 FQGNSA. V lost 3 bases and J lost 3, with 26 bases in between. Full variable domain (remainder filled in from reference TRBV7-2 and TRBJ2-5): GAGVSQSPSNKVTEKGKDVELRCDPISGHTALYWYRQSLGQGLEFLIYFQGNSAPDKSGLPSDRFSAERTGGSVSTLTIQRTQQEDSAVYLCASSLYRDIPRAGEETQYFGPGTRLLVL.

J is TRBJ1-3 and V is TRBV5-1; tentatively, D is TRBD1 (5 bases). Germline V lookup: CDR1 SGHRS, CDR2 YFSETQ. The CDR3 extends over 15 amino acids. Trimming removed 0 bases at V and 0 bases at J, with 7 bases between. CDR3 DNA sequence: TGCGCCAGCAGCTTGGTGGGGGACTCTGGAAACACCATATATTTT. Amino acid sequence: CASSLVGDSGNTIYF.

J is TRBJ2-2 and V is TRBV19; D remains unclear. Germline CDR1 LNHDA, CDR2 SQIVND (reference sequence). The CDR3 sequence is 14 residues long. V lost 5 bases to trimming and J lost 6 bases, with 13 bases between them. CDR3 in DNA: TGTGCCAGTAGTTTCTACCTAGGGTCCGGGGAGCTGTTTTTT. This codes for CASSFYLGSGELFF.

This chain joins TRBV5-1 and TRBJ1-3, with D uncertain. The CDR3 covers 17 residues. With 0 bases removed from V and 4 bases from J, the gap between germline ends came to 17 bases. Germline-derived CDR1 and CDR2 are SGHRS and YFSETQ. The CDR3 coding sequence is TGCGCCAGCAGCTTGGATGGTATTAGGGAGCCCGGAAACACCATATATTTT. This codes for CASSLDGIREPGNTIYF.

Written as DNA, the CDR3 is TGTGCCAGCTCACCACCATCGCCGTTACCCTCCTACGAGCAGTACTTC. It is translated as CASSPPSPLPSYEQYF. The chain combines TRBV18 with TRBJ2-5; unclear D gene. The DNA matches TRBJ2-7 better at its end, which makes the J call doubtful. This CDR3 region has 16 residues. Germline V gives CDR1 KGHSH, CDR2 LQKENI.

V usage is TRBV18 and J usage is TRBJ2-7, with TRBD1 identical over 10 bases. The CDR3 runs to 13 residues. V shed 5 bases, J shed 6 bases, and the junction held 4 bases outside the gene matches. Per the germline V gene, CDR1 is KGHSH and CDR2 is LQKENI. Written as DNA, the CDR3 is TGTGCCAGCTCAGGGACAGGGGACGGCGAGCAGTACTTC. It encodes CASSGTGDGEQYF.

This sequence joins TRBV7-2 and TRBJ2-7; D call uncertain. Germline assignment: CDR1 SGHTA and CDR2 FQGNSA. Deletions cut 4 bases from V and 4 bases from J, with 20 bases between. The CDR3 loop spans 16 amino acids. CDR3 coding DNA: TGTGCCAGCAGCTGGTTACCCCCTACGCTAGGTTACGAGCAGTACTTC. It yields the protein CASSWLPPTLGYEQYF.

The chain employs TRBV2 and TRBJ1-2, with TRBD1 matching 7 bases. The CDR3 loop spans 13 amino acids. The J segment lost 7 bases and the V segment lost 4 bases, leaving 6 bases of the junction unmatched. CDR1 and CDR2 from the germline V gene are SNHLY and FYNNEI. DNA of the CDR3: TGTGCCAGCAGTGGGACAGGAGATTCTGGCTACACCTTC. It specifies CASSGTGDSGYTF.

The gene calls are TRBV7-9 and TRBJ1-2; D is unclear. The ends were cut back, 1 base at V and 0 bases at J, with 9 bases in the middle. Germline-derived CDR1 and CDR2 are SEHNR and FQNEAQ (reference sequence). The CDR3 is 15 amino acids. As DNA, the CDR3 is TGTGCCAGCAGCTTAGGAAGCAACCCTAACTATGGCTACACCTTC. It specifies CASSLGSNPNYGYTF.

The chain employs TRBV25-1 and TRBJ1-2, with 8 bases aligning to TRBD1. V shed 2 bases and J 7 bases; nucleotides not matched to a gene: 9. The CDR3 sequence is 15 residues long. Germline V gene data show CDR1 as MGHDK and CDR2 as SYGVNS. The DNA of the CDR3 is TGTGCCAGCAGTGAAGGTCTTTGGACAGGGACTGGCTACACCTTC. Encoded protein: CASSEGLWTGTGYTF.